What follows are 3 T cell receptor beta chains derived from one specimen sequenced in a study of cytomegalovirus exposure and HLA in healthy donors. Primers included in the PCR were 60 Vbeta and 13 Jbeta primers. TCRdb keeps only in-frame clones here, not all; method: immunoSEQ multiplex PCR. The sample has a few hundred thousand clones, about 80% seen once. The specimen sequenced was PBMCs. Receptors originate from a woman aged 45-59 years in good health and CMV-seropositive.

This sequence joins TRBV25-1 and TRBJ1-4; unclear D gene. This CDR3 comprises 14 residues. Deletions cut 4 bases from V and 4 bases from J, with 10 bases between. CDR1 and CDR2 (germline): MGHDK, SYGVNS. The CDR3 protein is CASSGQYRNEKLFF. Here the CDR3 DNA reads TGTGCCAGCAGTGGACAATATCGTAATGAAAAACTGTTTTTT.

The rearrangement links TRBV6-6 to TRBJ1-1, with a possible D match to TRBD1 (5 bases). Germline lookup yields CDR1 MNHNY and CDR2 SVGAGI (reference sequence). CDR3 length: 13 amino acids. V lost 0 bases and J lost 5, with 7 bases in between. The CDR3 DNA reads TGTGCCAGCAGTTACTCGGGGCGTACTGAAGCTTTCTTT. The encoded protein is CASSYSGRTEAFF.

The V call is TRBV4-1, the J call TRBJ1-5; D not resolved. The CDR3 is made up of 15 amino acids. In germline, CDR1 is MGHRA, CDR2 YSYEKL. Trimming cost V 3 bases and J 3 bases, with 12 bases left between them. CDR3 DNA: TGCGCCAGCAGCCACACCGCCGGGAACAATCAGCCCCAGCATTTT. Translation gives CASSHTAGNNQPQHF.